Shown below are 20 T cell receptor beta chains from a single sample sequenced in a study of T cells in Graves' hyperthyroidism and ophthalmopathy. The source material, RNA transcripts, was used to amplify TCR beta CDR3 regions. TCR CDR3 regions were first amplified by RT-PCR with HTBI primers. TCRdb re-analysed the multiplex PCR reads in MiXCR, keeping a single row per CDR3 protein. The table includes around 690,000 distinct CDR3 sequences, less than 25% detected once. Input material: blood. The receptors come from a man under 40 with Graves' ophthalmopathy.

This clonotype was counted only a few times. This chain uses TRBV9 with TRBJ1-6; the D is unclear. V was pared by 0 bases and J by 5 bases, with 9 bases between. CDR1 SGDLS and CDR2 YYNGEE come from the germline V gene. CDR3 length: 15 residues. The DNA for the CDR3 is TGTGCCAGCAGCGTAGACGGAGGGAATAATTCACCCCTCCACTTT. Amino acid sequence: CASSVDGGNNSPLHF.

The table lists this clonotype with many counts. V usage is TRBV28 and J usage is TRBJ2-7; possibly TRBD1 for D (7 bases). The CDR3 totals 15 residues. V was shortened by 4 bases and J by 2 bases, with 15 bases between the two germline ends. Germline V gives CDR1 MDHEN, CDR2 SYDVKM. CDR3 sequence: CASSSQGGPTYEQYF. CDR3 DNA: TGTGCCAGCAGTTCCCAGGGGGGCCCAACCTACGAGCAGTACTTC.

This chain joins TRBV7-6 and TRBJ2-5; 7 bases line up with TRBD1. Germline CDR1 reads SGHVS; CDR2 reads FNYEAQ. The junction had 7 bases not matched to a gene; V was cut back by 5 bases and J by 4 bases. CDR3 length equals 14 residues. The CDR3 sequence is CASSGLTGVETQYF. CDR3 bases: TGTGCCAGCAGCGGATTAACAGGGGTAGAGACCCAGTACTTC.

V usage is TRBV5-4 and J usage is TRBJ2-7, with TRBD2 matching over 7 bases. The CDR3 has 13 residues. Germline V CDR1 and CDR2: SGHNT, YYREEE (reference sequence). J lost 5 bases, V lost 9 bases, and 11 bases had no gene match. The CDR3 region is CATLSVGRDEQYF. CDR3 coding DNA: TGTGCCACCTTGAGCGTTGGGAGGGACGAGCAGTACTTC.

The CDR3 loop reads CASSRTGYGYEQYF. The DNA for the CDR3 is TGTGCCAGCAGTAGGACGGGGTACGGCTACGAGCAGTACTTC. This chain uses TRBV6-1 with TRBJ2-7, with D possibly being TRBD2 (5 bases). The CDR3 is 14 residues long. The V gene lost 5 bases and the J gene lost 3 bases, with 14 bases spanning the gap. Germline assignment: CDR1 MNHNS and CDR2 SASEGT.

The chain combines TRBV19 with TRBJ2-2, with a tentative D call TRBD1 (5 bases). Germline-derived CDR1 and CDR2 are LNHDA and SQIVND (reference sequence). V was shortened by 10 bases and J by 5 bases, with 5 bases between the two germline ends. This CDR3 is 10 amino acids long. This CDR3 is CATGTGELFF. DNA of the CDR3: TGTGCCACAGGGACCGGGGAGCTGTTTTTT.

The table lists this clonotype with a count of one. This CDR3 reads CASRDLVLAKNIQYF. The CDR3, as DNA: TGTGCCAGTAGGGATCTAGTGCTAGCCAAAAACATTCAGTACTTC. The chain is built from TRBV19 and TRBJ2-4; no reliable D call. CDR1 LNHDA and CDR2 SQIVND come from the germline V gene (reference sequence). This CDR3 contains 15 residues. With 6 bases removed from V and 0 bases from J, the gap between germline ends came to 12 bases.

This chain's CDR3 is CASSAGAEPYEQYF. For the CDR3, the DNA is TGTGCCAGCAGTGCTGGTGCTGAGCCCTACGAGCAGTACTTC. The chain joins TRBV2 to TRBJ2-7; D not resolved. The CDR3 runs 14 residues. Germline CDR1 and CDR2: SNHLY and FYNNEI. Trimming removed 4 bases at V and 2 bases at J, with 12 bases between.

This clonotype was seen at least ten times. The chain links TRBV5-1 to TRBJ1-4; D unresolved. This CDR3 spans 14 amino acids. V was pared by 1 base and J by 4 bases, with 8 bases between. The germline V gene encodes CDR1 SGHRS and CDR2 YFSETQ. DNA of the CDR3: TGCGCCAGCAGCTTGCAGCGGAATAATGAAAAACTGTTTTTT. This translates into CASSLQRNNEKLFF.

V and J are TRBV25-1 and TRBJ2-7, with 7 bases matching TRBD1. The CDR3 runs 16 residues. CDR1 and CDR2 (germline): MGHDK, SYGVNS. Losses at the gene ends were 4 bases for V and 4 bases for J; bases not matched to a gene: 13. The CDR3 here is CASSASTGMGRYEQYF. The CDR3 region has the DNA TGTGCCAGCAGTGCTTCGACAGGGATGGGTCGGTACGAGCAGTACTTC.

In its sample, this clonotype was seen a few times. The V and J genes are TRBV4-1 and TRBJ1-5; TRBD1 is a possible D gene (5 bases). This CDR3 comprises 16 residues. In germline, CDR1 is MGHRA, CDR2 YSYEKL. V was clipped by 0 bases and J by 2 bases, with 11 bases between them. CDR3 in DNA: TGCGCCAGCAGCCAAGAATGGGGGGGAGGCAATCAGCCCCAGCATTTT. Amino acid sequence: CASSQEWGGGNQPQHF.

Comments on this clonotype: Relative to the germline gene, one junction end is altered; a read error may explain this. The chain links TRBV28 to TRBJ2-5; D unclear. CDR1 MDHEN and CDR2 SYDVKM come from the germline V gene. CDR3 length: 14 amino acids. The CDR3 here is CTSSLFSAQETQYF. The CDR3, as DNA: TGTACCAGCAGTTTATTCAGTGCTCAAGAGACCCAGTACTTC.

This clonotype was counted at least ten times. The chain's CDR3 is CASSYSNRGSNTEAFF. CDR3 bases: TGTGCCAGCAGTTACTCGAATCGGGGCTCGAACACTGAAGCTTTCTTT. This chain links TRBV6-2 or TRBV6-3 with TRBJ1-1; D is perhaps TRBD1 (5 bases). Germline V gene data show CDR1 as MNHEY and CDR2 as SVGEGT. This CDR3 is 16 amino acids long. V was trimmed by 0 bases and J by 1 base, leaving 12 bases between them.

CDR3 region: CASSDSTTEAFF. DNA of the CDR3: TGCGCCAGCAGTGATAGTACCACTGAAGCTTTCTTT. The chain joins TRBV4-1 to TRBJ1-1; the D is unclear. V shed 6 bases and J shed 4 bases, with 9 bases lying between them. This CDR3 contains 12 residues. Germline values: CDR1 MGHRA, CDR2 YSYEKL.

This chain uses TRBV6-1 with TRBJ2-7; D call uncertain. Germline lookup yields CDR1 MNHNS and CDR2 SASEGT. V dropped 11 bases and J dropped 2 bases, with 19 bases sitting between them. The CDR3 has 14 amino acids. The CDR3 DNA sequence: TGTGCCCGTCATACGTACCCTAATGCCTACGAGCAGTACTTC. This encodes CARHTYPNAYEQYF.

This clonotype was detected a few times. This chain connects TRBV20-1 to TRBJ2-7; 7 nucleotides align to TRBD1. CDR1 DFQATT and CDR2 SNEGSKA come from the germline V gene (reference sequence). The ends lost 2 bases at V and 3 bases at J; junction bases unmatched: 10. CDR3 length: 15 residues. The CDR3 DNA sequence: TGCAGTGCTAGACCGTTAACACAGGGGATCTACGAGCAGTACTTC. Its translation is CSARPLTQGIYEQYF.

The CDR3 sequence: CASSQEYRQTRNQPQHF. CDR3 nucleotide sequence: TGCGCCAGCAGCCAAGAATATAGGCAGACCCGCAATCAGCCCCAGCATTTT. The chain is built from TRBV4-1 and TRBJ1-5; D call uncertain. The germline V gene has CDR1 MGHRA and CDR2 YSYEKL. The CDR3 runs 17 residues. The V and J ends lost 0 bases and 2 bases respectively, with 14 bases between them.

This clonotype turned up a few times. CDR3 sequence reads: CASSLGADHYGYTF. CDR3 DNA sequence: TGTGCCAGTAGTCTAGGGGCCGACCACTATGGCTACACCTTC. The rearrangement joins TRBV19 to TRBJ1-2, with TRBD1 as a possible D gene (5 bases). Between the trimmed V and J ends, which lost 5 bases and 3 bases, there was a span of 13 bases. There are 14 residues in the CDR3. Germline CDR1 is LNHDA and CDR2 is SQIVND (reference sequence).

The chain is built from TRBV20-1 and TRBJ2-3; maybe TRBD2 (7 bases). Trimming removed 3 bases at V and 0 bases at J, with 13 bases between. The V gene's germline CDR1 is DFQATT and CDR2 SNEGSKA (reference sequence). This CDR3 contains 15 residues. The CDR3 bases are TGCAGTGCTAGCCCCGGGGGGCTTAGCACAGATACGCAGTATTTT. Protein product: CSASPGGLSTDTQYF.

The rearrangement uses TRBV6-1 and TRBJ2-7, with 8 bases that match TRBD2. V shed 6 bases and J 1 base; nucleotides not matched to a gene: 5. This CDR3 is 14 amino acids long. Germline V gene lookup returns CDR1 MNHNS and CDR2 SASEGT. The CDR3 sequence is CASSREGRSYEQYV. CDR3 bases: TGTGCCAGCAGCCGGGAGGGCCGGTCCTACGAGCAGTACGTC.